Listed here is a single TCR beta chain. What it binds is unknown. These data are taken from a study of beta chain features in type 1 diabetes. V lost 0 bases and J lost 10, with 9 bases in between. CDR1 is SGHDN and CDR2 is FVKESK in the germline V gene. This CDR3 spans 13 amino acids. Study-level points and caveats: The VDJ junctions of type 1 diabetes patients carried fewer insertions and more deletions. Moderately but significantly shorter TCRB CDR3s were found in Type 1 diabetes patients in all four CD4+ subsets.

Sequencing targeted expressed TCRB transcripts, as all isolated RNA had been reverse transcribed. TCRdb keeps only in-frame clones here, not all; method: immunoSEQ multiplex PCR. Found here are 300,000 to 450,000 clones, 10% to 15% of them singletons; the top ten hold 0.01%. The rearrangement links TRBV14 to TRBJ1-4; D ambiguous. The sample was naive CD4+ T cells from blood. The sequence derives from a woman aged 18-29 years with type 1 diabetes. CDR3 sequence (DNA): TGTGCCAGCAGCCAAGATCTGTGGAGAAAACTGTTTTTT. This translates into CASSQDLWRKLFF. Together with reference TRBV14 and TRBJ1-4, the CDR3 gives the full variable domain: EAGVTQFPSHSVIEKGQTVTLRCDPISGHDNLYWYRRVMGKEIKFLLHFVKESKQDESGMPNNRFLAERTGGTYSTLKVQPAELEDSGVYFCASSQDLWRKLFFGSGTQLSVL.